This entry is about one T cell receptor beta chain. This sample is part of a study of blood T cell repertoires in COVID-19. Whole-study context: PBMCs, B-cell-depleted T cells, or T cells provided the cDNA or gDNA that made up the material.

V was shortened by 5 bases and J by 5 bases, with 18 bases between the two germline ends. The CDR3 loop spans 14 amino acids. Per the germline V gene, CDR1 is GTSNPN and CDR2 is SVGIG (reference sequence). Measured with immunoSEQ multiplex PCR; TCRdb has only the in-frame clones, and not every one. The table includes about 230,000 clones, about nine tenths detected once. Sequencing was performed on PBMCs or T cells enriched from blood (not recorded which). The clonotype originates from a man aged 18 to 29 who had recovered from COVID-19. This rearrangement joins TRBV30 to TRBJ1-1, with a tentative D call TRBD1 (5 bases). The CDR3 DNA follows: TGTGCCTGGTTACCAGGGTATATCGGAACTGAAGCTTTCTTT. Amino acids: CAWLPGYIGTEAFF.